These 14 T cell receptor beta chains were all obtained from the same sample, sequenced in a study of response to subunit inactivated influenza vaccine listed by TCRdb under 2018. The library was generated by RT-PCR. TCRdb records Illumina HiSeq 2500 as the sequencer. Clones were called with MiXCR by TCRdb after fastp trimmed the public reads at Q25, and only in-frame beta chains were retained. Each CDR3 protein appears once, grouped with its most common genes and DNA. This sample has 710,000 or so distinct CDR3 sequences in its table, and around 14% of those were observed once. The leading ten clones occupy around a tenth of the sample. The material was PBMCs from blood, obtained less than 13 days after vaccination. All receptors come from a man aged 45-65 years who received an inactivated influenza vaccine. Donor details come from another sample of the same person, matched by shared clones.

In this sample, this clonotype turned up a few times. The V call is TRBV20-1, the J call TRBJ2-5; D might be TRBD1 (6 bases). Germline V gives CDR1 DFQATT, CDR2 SNEGSKA (reference sequence). The length of the CDR3 is 12 residues. The V gene lost 5 bases and the J gene lost 5 bases, with 12 bases spanning the gap. The CDR3 nucleotides read TGCAGTGCTTACAGGGAAATGGAGACCCAGTACTTC. Protein: CSAYREMETQYF.

J is TRBJ2-7 and V is TRBV7-8; 7 bases map to TRBD1. Germline V gene lookup returns CDR1 SGHVS and CDR2 FQNEAQ. The CDR3 loop spans 17 amino acids. The junction had 9 bases not matched to a gene; V was cut back by 1 base and J by 0 bases. The CDR3 sequence is CASSLVPWGQSSYEQYF. The CDR3 DNA follows: TGTGCCAGCAGCTTAGTCCCATGGGGACAGAGCTCCTACGAGCAGTACTTC. Full variable domain (missing parts from reference TRBV7-8 and TRBJ2-7): GAGVSQSPRYKVAKRGQDVALRCDPISGHVSLFWYQQALGQGPEFLTYFQNEAQLDKSGLPSDRFFAERPEGSVSTLKIQRTQQEDSAVYLCASSLVPWGQSSYEQYFGPGTRLTVT.

The chain joins TRBV30 to TRBJ1-3; D not resolved. The CDR3 runs to 13 residues. The V gene's germline CDR1 is GTSNPN and CDR2 SVGIG (reference sequence). V dropped 4 bases and J dropped 1 base, with 8 bases sitting between them. CDR3 nucleotide sequence: TGTGCCTGGAACCGGGGATCTGGAAACACCATATATTTT. This encodes CAWNRGSGNTIYF.

The chain couples TRBV25-1 to TRBJ1-2; D gene unclear. The CDR3 length is 15 residues. V was trimmed by 4 bases and J by 4 bases, leaving 16 bases between them. The germline V gene has CDR1 MGHDK and CDR2 SYGVNS. The CDR3 loop reads CASSVNGWASYGYTF. The DNA for the CDR3 is TGTGCCAGCAGTGTGAATGGGTGGGCCAGCTATGGCTACACCTTC.

In its sample, this clonotype was seen a few times. This sequence joins TRBV6-5 and TRBJ2-2; D remains ambiguous. The CDR3 is made up of 14 amino acids. Trimming shortened V by 2 bases and J by 6 bases, and 10 bases separated the two germline ends. Germline CDR1 MNHEY, CDR2 SVGAGI. Written as DNA, the CDR3 is TGTGCCAGCAGTTACCCCACGCGTCCCGGGGAGCTGTTTTTT. Its protein is CASSYPTRPGELFF.

The chain carries TRBV30 and TRBJ1-1; D is possibly TRBD1 (6 bases). V dropped 5 bases and J dropped 1 base, with 14 bases sitting between them. This CDR3 has 14 amino acids. From germline, CDR1 is GTSNPN and CDR2 SVGIG (reference sequence). The CDR3, as DNA: TGTGCCTGGTTAGGAAGGGGGTCGAACACTGAAGCTTTCTTT. This codes for CAWLGRGSNTEAFF.

In this sample, this clonotype turned up a few times. The genes are TRBV6-1 and TRBJ1-2; 7 bases map to TRBD1. Germline trimming cut 5 bases from V and 3 bases from J; bases unmatched to any gene: 6. Germline CDR1 reads MNHNS; CDR2 reads SASEGT. This CDR3 has 14 residues. In DNA form, the CDR3 reads TGTGCCAGCAGTCCTGGTGGGACAGACTATGGCTACACCTTC. It yields the protein CASSPGGTDYGYTF.

In this sample, this clonotype turned up a few times. The chain couples TRBV12-3 or TRBV12-4 to TRBJ2-3; TRBD2 matches 9 bases. The trim removed 6 bases at V and 1 base at J, leaving 5 bases unmatched. The CDR3 is made up of 15 amino acids. The DNA for the CDR3 is TGTGCCAGCAGGAGTAGCGGGGGCCGCACAGATACGCAGTATTTT. This translates into CASRSSGGRTDTQYF.

This clonotype was found many times. J is TRBJ2-7 and V is TRBV10-3; D uncertain. Trimming removed 4 bases at V and 5 bases at J, with 12 bases between. CDR3 length: 13 residues. CDR1 ENHRY and CDR2 SYGVKD come from the germline V gene. The CDR3 DNA sequence: TGTGCCATCAGTGCGAAGGAAGGGAACGAGCAGTACTTC. Amino acid sequence: CAISAKEGNEQYF.

The V gene is TRBV7-6, the J gene TRBJ2-7; 9 bases agree with TRBD1. The CDR3 totals 14 residues. The germline V gene has CDR1 SGHVS and CDR2 FNYEAQ. Germline trimming cut 5 bases from V and 9 bases from J; bases unmatched to any gene: 11. The chain's CDR3 is CASSARQGVQLQYF. The CDR3 DNA is TGTGCCAGCAGCGCCAGACAGGGGGTCCAATTGCAGTACTTC.

This sequence joins TRBV20-1 and TRBJ2-1; TRBD1 matches 7 bases. The CDR3 totals 15 residues. The germline gives CDR1 DFQATT, CDR2 SNEGSKA (reference sequence). Trimming cost V 0 bases and J 10 bases; bases outside gene matches: 12. The CDR3 DNA is TGCAGTGCTAGAGAACGACAGGGACCCTTAATCGAGCAGTTCTTC. Amino acid sequence: CSARERQGPLIEQFF.

The chain carries TRBV5-1 and TRBJ1-2; 8 nucleotides line up with TRBD1. This CDR3 comprises 14 residues. Looked up from germline, CDR1 is SGHRS and CDR2 is YFSETQ. J was trimmed by 6 bases and V by 4 bases; bases with no gene match: 8. The CDR3 is CASSHQGALDGYTF. CDR3 sequence (DNA): TGCGCCAGCAGCCACCAGGGGGCTTTGGATGGCTACACCTTC.

Concerning this clonotype: Since the CDR3 does not end with the conserved phenylalanine or tryptophan, this likely comes from a read error. The chain couples TRBV29-1 to TRBJ2-1; 11 bases line up with TRBD2. The J segment lost 4 bases and the V segment lost 8 bases, leaving 10 bases of the junction unmatched. The CDR3 extends over 15 amino acids. Per germline, CDR1 SQVTM and CDR2 ANQGSEA. CDR3 in amino acids: CSSRGGLAEYNEQFL. CDR3 coding DNA: TGCAGCTCAAGAGGGGGACTAGCGGAATACAATGAGCAGTTCCTC.

The chain links TRBV10-3 to TRBJ2-1; maybe TRBD1 (7 bases). V was shortened by 7 bases and J by 3 bases, with 10 bases between the two germline ends. CDR3 length equals 13 residues. CDR1 is ENHRY and CDR2 is SYGVKD in the germline V gene. The chain's CDR3 is CAITQGGYNEQFF. In DNA, the CDR3 is TGTGCCATCACCCAGGGGGGCTACAATGAGCAGTTCTTC.